This TCR beta chain emerged from a study of metastatic and nonmetastatic thyroid tumors. The germline gives CDR1 SEHNR, CDR2 FQNEAQ (reference sequence). V was clipped by 1 base and J by 5 bases; unmatched bases: 7. This CDR3 contains 15 residues. TCRdb re-analyzed the PCR reads through MiXCR. The sample includes under 40,000 clones, about 18% of them seen just once. None of the patients had undergone any treatment ahead of thyroid surgery. V usage is TRBV7-9 and J usage is TRBJ2-7; 8 bases agree with TRBD1. Sequencing used blood. This sequence was found in a male donor with papillary thyroid cancer or a benign thyroid nodule (not recorded which). Some clones in this sample may be carry-over from other donors' samples. CDR3 in DNA: TGTGCCAGCAGCTTAGGTGGGACAGGTGGTAACGAGCAGTACTTC. Protein: CASSLGGTGGNEQYF.